The rows below give T cell receptor beta chains drawn from one sample of a study of brain T cells in children with intractable seizures. Method: immunoSEQ multiplex PCR; TCRdb's copy keeps in-frame clones and lacks some. The data contain 80,000 or so clones, about 93% of them seen just once; the ten biggest clones take up roughly a quarter. The sample consisted of peripheral blood, taken at surgery. The source of these receptors is a girl aged 2-10 years with Rasmussen encephalitis and intractable seizures. Each CDR3 is given with its conserved first and last residue. A D gene is named only where the DNA matches it firmly. Size is omitted from some rows. Given values are once, few, many or a class for expanded clones.

j_call v_call d_call clone_size cdr3_nt cdr3_aa
TRBJ1-1 TRBV30 TRBD1 - TGTGCCTGGAGTGCCGGGACAGCTGAAGCTTTCTTT CAWSAGTAEAFF
TRBJ2-2 TRBV7-9 TRBD1 - TGTGCCAGCAGCCGACGGGACAGGCGACCCGGGGAGCTGTTTTTT CASSRRDRRPGELFF
TRBJ2-6 TRBV28 TRBD2 - TGTGCCAGCAGTTTAATTTCTAGCGGGGAACTGAACTCTGGGGCCAACGTCCTGACTTTC CASSLISSGELNSGANVLTF
TRBJ2-3 TRBV11-2 - - TGTGCCAGCAGAAGGGGGAGACTGCAGTATTTT CASRRGRLQYF
TRBJ1-4 TRBV27 TRBD1 - TGTGCCAGCAGGACAGGGCACTCCAATGAAAAACTGTTTTTT CASRTGHSNEKLFF
TRBJ2-1 TRBV7-2 - - TGTGCCAGCAGCTTAGTAGGCGACGCCTACAATGAGCAGTTCTTC CASSLVGDAYNEQFF
TRBJ1-5 TRBV9 - - TGTGCCAGCAGCGTAGGAGGGTCCGGCAATCAGCCCCAGCATTTT CASSVGGSGNQPQHF
TRBJ2-2 TRBV27 - - TGTGCCAGCAGTTTAGTAGGGTTTGTAACCGGGGAGCTGTTTTTT CASSLVGFVTGELFF
TRBJ2-7 TRBV5-1 - - TGCGCCAGCAGCCCTAACAGGGCCAACTACGAGCAGTACTTC CASSPNRANYEQYF
TRBJ1-2 TRBV30 - - TGTGCCTGGAGTGCTGGACAGAGCTATGGCTACACCTTC CAWSAGQSYGYTF
TRBJ2-7 TRBV5-4 - - TGTGCCAGCAGCTTTGGCGGGTCCAACGAGCAGTACTTC CASSFGGSNEQYF
TRBJ2-7 TRBV6-5 - - TGTGCCAGCAGTTACTCGGGTTCGGACGAGCAGTACTTC CASSYSGSDEQYF
TRBJ2-2 TRBV7-9 TRBD1 - TGTGCCAGCAGCCCAGGGGGCACCGGGGAGCTGTTTTTT CASSPGGTGELFF
TRBJ1-2 TRBV28 - - TGTGCCACCGGGGCTCTGGCCGGCTACACCTTC CATGALAGYTF
TRBJ1-2 TRBV23-1 - - TGCGCCAGCAGTCCCCCACAGCAAGGCTACACCTTC CASSPPQQGYTF
TRBJ1-3 TRBV28 TRBD1 - TGTGCCAGCAGCTCGACAGGGGCAACTGGAAACACCATATATTTT CASSSTGATGNTIYF
TRBJ1-1 TRBV19 TRBD1 - TGTGCCAGTAGTATGGAACGACAGGGGACCCTCGGCATGAACACTGAAGCTTTCTTT CASSMERQGTLGMNTEAFF
TRBJ2-7 TRBV25-1 - - TGTGCCAGCAGGGGGACGGAGAACTACGAGCAGTACTTC CASRGTENYEQYF
TRBJ1-1 TRBV5-5 - - TGTGCCAGCAGCTTTGGGGCAGGGGAGGCTGAAGCTTTCTTT CASSFGAGEAEAFF
TRBJ2-1 TRBV2 TRBD2 - TGTGCCAGCATGGTGCGGGAGATAATAAATGAGCAGTTCTTC CASMVREIINEQFF
TRBJ2-1 TRBV2 TRBD1 - TGTGCCAGCGGCGGAGCAGGGGGCTACAATGAGCAGTTCTTC CASGGAGGYNEQFF
TRBJ1-1 TRBV28 - - TGTGCCAGCCATACCTCGCGGGGTAACACTGAAGCTTTCTTT CASHTSRGNTEAFF
TRBJ2-7 TRBV6-6 - once TGTGCCAGCAGACCGGGACCCTGGGGCCACGAGCAGTACTTC CASRPGPWGHEQYF
TRBJ1-6 TRBV29-1 - - TGCAGCGACTATGGGTCACCCCTCCACTTT CSDYGSPLHF
TRBJ1-3 TRBV28 TRBD1 - TGTGCCAGCAGTACCGGGACAGCTGGAAACACCATATATTTT CASSTGTAGNTIYF
TRBJ1-1 TRBV5-4 - - TGTGCCAGCAGTCAGGTGAACACTGAAGCTTTCTTT CASSQVNTEAFF
TRBJ1-2 TRBV27 - - TGTGCCAGCAGTTTATCGCCAGGGAACGGCTACACCTTC CASSLSPGNGYTF
TRBJ2-3 TRBV2 - - TGTGCCAGCAGTGAAATAAGGTTCTATACGCAGTATTTT CASSEIRFYTQYF
TRBJ1-2 TRBV27 - - TGTGCCAGCAGGGGGGCGAGGGGTGGCTTTAACTATGGCTACACCTTC CASRGARGGFNYGYTF
TRBJ2-1 TRBV5-3 TRBD2 - TGTGCCAGAAGCTTGTTTTCCATCCTAGCGGGACACCCGATCTCCTACAATGAGCAGTTCTTC CARSLFSILAGHPISYNEQFF
TRBJ1-2 TRBV5-1 - - TGCGCCAGCAGCTTGGCCAGCGGACCGTATGGCTACACCTTC CASSLASGPYGYTF
TRBJ1-6 TRBV19 - - TGTGCCAGTAGTATAGAGAACAGCAACGATTCACCCCTCCACTTT CASSIENSNDSPLHF
TRBJ2-7 TRBV4-1 TRBD2 - TGCGCCAGCAGCCAAAGAGCGGGGGGGCTAGGCGAGCAGTACTTC CASSQRAGGLGEQYF
TRBJ2-1 TRBV24-1 - - TGTGCCACCAGTGATTTTTCCCCGAGGGGCTCCTACAATGAGCAGTTCTTC CATSDFSPRGSYNEQFF
TRBJ2-7 TRBV6-5 TRBD2 - TGTGCCAGCAGAGAGGGACTAGCGGAGCAGTACTTC CASREGLAEQYF
TRBJ1-1 TRBV30 TRBD1 - TGTGCCTGGAAAGGGCAGGGGGGGAACACTGAAGCTTTCTTT CAWKGQGGNTEAFF
TRBJ1-4 TRBV5-6 TRBD1 - TGTGCCAGCAGCCCAGGGGGAGTTCCTAATGAAAAACTGTTTTTT CASSPGGVPNEKLFF
TRBJ2-1 TRBV5-1 - - TGCGCCAGCAGCTTGGAGGGGGGGCTGGGTTTGGGGTACAATGAGCAGTTCTTC CASSLEGGLGLGYNEQFF
TRBJ1-6 TRBV5-1 - - TGCGCCAGCAGCTTGGAGGGAGGCTATAATTCACCCCTCCACTTT CASSLEGGYNSPLHF
TRBJ1-1 TRBV18 - - TGTGCCAGCTCACGGGCGGGGGTTGGCGCTGAAGCTTTCTTT CASSRAGVGAEAFF
TRBJ1-2 TRBV18 TRBD1 - TGTGCCAGCTCACGACAACCGGGACAGGGAGAAGGCTACACCTTC CASSRQPGQGEGYTF
TRBJ2-7 TRBV7-2 - - TGTGCCAGCAGCTTAGGCCCTCAGACCTACGAGCAGTACTTC CASSLGPQTYEQYF
TRBJ1-1 TRBV29-1 - - TGCAGCGTCCAGACAGTTATGAACACTGAAGCTTTCTTT CSVQTVMNTEAFF
TRBJ2-7 TRBV27 - - TGTGCCAGCAGTTTTAGCAGGGGTCGAGACGAGCAGTACTTC CASSFSRGRDEQYF
TRBJ2-5 TRBV7-6 - - TGTGCCGGCAGCTTAGAGGGGACCCAGTACTTC CAGSLEGTQYF
TRBJ2-2 TRBV27 - - TGTGCCAGCAGTTTAAGGGGGGACGGCACCGGGGAGCTGTTTTTT CASSLRGDGTGELFF
TRBJ2-7 TRBV20-1 TRBD1 - TGCAGTGCCACGACAGGGGGCGAGCAGTACTTC CSATTGGEQYF
TRBJ1-6 TRBV11-2 TRBD1 - TGTGCCAGCAGCTTAGCTCTACGGACAGGGGGTAATTCACCCCTCCACTTT CASSLALRTGGNSPLHF
TRBJ1-5 TRBV2 TRBD1 few TGTGCCAGCAGGACACTGACAGGGGGGAATCAGCCCCAGCATTTT CASRTLTGGNQPQHF
TRBJ2-3 TRBV5-4 - - TGTGCCAGCAGTCCCCGGGCAAAACTCACAGATACGCAGTATTTT CASSPRAKLTDTQYF
TRBJ1-2 TRBV6-5 - - TGTGCCAGCAGTTACCGGGGCTCTGGCTACACCTTC CASSYRGSGYTF
TRBJ1-6 TRBV10-1 TRBD1 - TGCGCCAGCAGTGAGGATGGCAGGGGGAATTCACCCCTCCACTTT CASSEDGRGNSPLHF
TRBJ1-2 TRBV27 - few TGTGCCAGCAGTCTGACAGGCGGAGACTATGGCTACACCTTC CASSLTGGDYGYTF
TRBJ2-7 TRBV5-1 - few TGCGCCAGTAGTGCTGGGTCCTACGAGCAGTACTTC CASSAGSYEQYF
TRBJ1-4 TRBV12-3/TRBV12-4 - few TGTGCCAGCAGTGCGGACCGGGGGGGAAAACTGTTTTTT CASSADRGGKLFF
TRBJ1-3 TRBV4-2 - - TGTGCCAGCAGCCACCGGGGCTCTGGAAACACCATATATTTT CASSHRGSGNTIYF
TRBJ1-5 TRBV28 - - TGTGCCAGCAGTTTATCCGGGATCAATCAGCCCCAGCATTTT CASSLSGINQPQHF
TRBJ2-1 TRBV7-2 - - TGTGCCAGCAGCTTAAACAGGGTCAAGCACAATGAGCAGTTCTTC CASSLNRVKHNEQFF